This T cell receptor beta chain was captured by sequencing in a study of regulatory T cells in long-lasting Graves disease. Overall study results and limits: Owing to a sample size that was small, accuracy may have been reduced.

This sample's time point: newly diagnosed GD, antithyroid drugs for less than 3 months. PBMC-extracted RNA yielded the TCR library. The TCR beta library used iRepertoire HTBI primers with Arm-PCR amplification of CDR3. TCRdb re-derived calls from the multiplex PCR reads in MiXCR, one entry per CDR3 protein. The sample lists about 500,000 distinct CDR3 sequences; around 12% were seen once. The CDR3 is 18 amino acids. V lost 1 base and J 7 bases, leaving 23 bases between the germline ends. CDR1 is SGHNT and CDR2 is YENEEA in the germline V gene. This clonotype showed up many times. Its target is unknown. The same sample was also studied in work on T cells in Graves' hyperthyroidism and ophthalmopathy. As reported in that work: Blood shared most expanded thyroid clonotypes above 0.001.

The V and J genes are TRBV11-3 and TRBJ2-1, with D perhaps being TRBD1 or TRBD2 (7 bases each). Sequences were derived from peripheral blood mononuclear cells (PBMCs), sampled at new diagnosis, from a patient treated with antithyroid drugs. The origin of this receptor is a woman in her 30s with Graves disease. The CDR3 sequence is CASSLGVLAVPQGNEQFF. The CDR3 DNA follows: TGTGCCAGCAGCTTAGGTGTCCTAGCGGTCCCACAGGGGAATGAGCAGTTCTTC.